This is a list of T cell receptor beta chains from one sample in a study of T cell responses to AZD1222 COVID-19 vaccine. Profiling relied on immunoSEQ multiplex PCR, and the TCRdb table lists in-frame clones only, not all of them. The sample includes about 97,000 clones, around nine tenths of them seen just once. Sequences were derived from peripheral blood, sampled on day 0 of AZD1222 vaccination. The origin of the receptors is an adult in good health. Each CDR3 is given with its conserved first and last residue. Fields, in order: J gene, D gene, V gene, CDR3 protein. D genes are given only for firm matches.

>TRBJ2-1|TRBD2|TRBV5-1
CASRSSGGGSYNEQFF
>TRBJ2-5|.|TRBV27
CASSLDWLSQETQYF
>TRBJ2-5|TRBD2|TRBV20-1
CSASRLAGILGETQYF
>TRBJ2-7|TRBD1|TRBV18
CASSPNRDSEQYF
>TRBJ2-2|.|TRBV19
CASSILHNTGELFF
>TRBJ1-1|.|TRBV12-5
CASGLVGGRAEAFF
>TRBJ2-7|TRBD1|TRBV6-1
CASSEAGTAIYEQYF
>TRBJ1-2|.|TRBV2
CASSDMGVEDYGYTF
>TRBJ1-2|TRBD1|TRBV6-5
CASIRDREYGYTF
>TRBJ2-5|.|TRBV18
CASQKVSGSVETQYF
>TRBJ1-4|.|TRBV5-1
CASSLVADTEKLFF
>TRBJ1-5|.|TRBV30
CAWARAINQPQHF
>TRBJ1-1|.|TRBV19
CASRTAAEAFF
>TRBJ1-3|.|TRBV28
CASSLISGNTIYF
>TRBJ2-7|TRBD2|TRBV7-2
CASSPEGSGAYEQYF
>TRBJ1-2|.|TRBV3-1/TRBV3-2
CASSPSRGQFYGYTF
>TRBJ2-1|.|TRBV4-3
CASSHRPSSEQFF
>TRBJ1-3|.|TRBV3-1/TRBV3-2
CASSRSGPVPIYF
>TRBJ2-3|.|TRBV15
CATSVGGGGSDTQYF
>TRBJ2-2|TRBD1|TRBV7-6
CASSLTGRNTGELFF
>TRBJ1-2|TRBD1|TRBV5-5
CASSPGTGTNYGYTF
>TRBJ1-2|TRBD1|TRBV6-5
CASSRGTGLGYTF
>TRBJ1-2|.|TRBV5-8
CASSLGWTANYGYTF
>TRBJ2-7|.|TRBV5-1
CASSLDTGYEQYF
>TRBJ2-3|TRBD1|TRBV28
CASSRDRGDADTQYF
>TRBJ2-3|.|TRBV10-3
CAISESSGDTQYF
>TRBJ1-1|.|TRBV29-1
CSVARDRTEAFF
>TRBJ1-1|.|TRBV27
CASRDSLWEEAFF
>TRBJ1-3|.|TRBV4-1
CASSQDDWAAAVYF
>TRBJ1-1|.|TRBV5-5
CASSLWNTEAFF
>TRBJ1-1|TRBD1|TRBV29-1
CSVARGDTEAFF
>TRBJ1-2|.|TRBV19
CASSIETVRNYGYTF
>TRBJ2-5|TRBD2|TRBV7-2
CASSATSGGYQETQYF
>TRBJ1-6|.|TRBV6-5
CASRAGSYNSPLHF
>TRBJ2-1|.|TRBV9
CASSVGLSGHLGSGQFF
>TRBJ1-5|.|TRBV19
CASSILQHQPQHF
>TRBJ1-1|.|TRBV5-4
CASSLVGRLNTEAFF
>TRBJ1-1|.|TRBV10-1
CASSQLMNTEAFF
>TRBJ1-2|TRBD1|TRBV19
CASSPGTGHYGYTF
>TRBJ2-7|.|TRBV6-2/TRBV6-3
CASSKTGKGNEQYF
>TRBJ2-3|.|TRBV29-1
CSARWSTDTQYF